This TCR beta chain was found in a study of blood T cell repertoires in COVID-19. Across the study: The United States, Italy and Spain were the sources of the acute and convalescent COVID-19 samples.

Original data processing: Amplification of reference gene primers provided the estimated nucleated cell counts. Some clones are missing from TCRdb's copy, which holds only in-frame ones; the method was immunoSEQ multiplex PCR. That table furnishes V, J and clone size, whereas the DNA furnished D and trimming. The data hold under 150,000 clones, with 84% observed a single time. Germline lookup yields CDR1 GTSNPN and CDR2 SVGIG (reference sequence). The CDR3 length is 14 residues. Trimming at V came to 4 bases and at J to 3 bases, leaving 9 bases not matched to a gene. Participants reported their clinical history, and cohort assignment relied on those reports.

The sequencing input was PBMCs or T cells enriched from blood (not recorded which). The source is a man aged 50 to 60 in a cohort exposed to, infected with or recovered from COVID-19 (not recorded which). This rearrangement joins TRBV30 to TRBJ2-7; 7 positions match TRBD2. CDR3 residues: CAWTGGPPLYEQYF. CDR3 in DNA: TGTGCCTGGACGGGGGGTCCACCTCTCTACGAGCAGTACTTC. The full variable domain, its missing parts supplied by reference TRBV30 and TRBJ2-7, is SQTIHQWPATLVQPVGSPLSLECTVEGTSNPNLYWYRQAAGRGLQLLFYSVGIGQISSEVPQNLSASRPQDRQFILSSKKLLLSDSGFYLCAWTGGPPLYEQYFGPGTRLTVT.